The 28 T cell receptor beta chains presented below share a single source sample, sequenced in a study of blood T cell repertoires in COVID-19. Clones were read by immunoSEQ multiplex PCR, and TCRdb kept only the in-frame ones, dropping some. The data hold about 81,000 clones, with roughly 76% observed a single time. Specimen: peripheral blood. The source is a woman between 50 and 59 years old with acute or convalescent COVID-19.

This clone was observed once. The V and J genes are TRBV7-9 and TRBJ1-4; D may be TRBD1 (5 bases). V lost 4 bases and J lost 8, with 11 bases in between. The CDR3 runs to 13 residues. Looked up from germline, CDR1 is SEHNR and CDR2 is FQNEAQ (reference sequence). The CDR3 sequence is CASSSGLFEKLFF. The CDR3 DNA follows: TGTGCCAGCAGCTCAGGGCTATTCGAAAAACTGTTTTTT.

This chain uses TRBV3-1 (or the pseudogene TRBV3-2) with TRBJ2-5, with TRBD1 matching 8 bases. The germline V gene encodes CDR1 LGHDT and CDR2 YNNKEL (reference sequence). V gave up 0 bases and J gave up 2 bases; unmatched junction bases: 5. The CDR3 runs to 16 residues. The chain's CDR3 is CASSQDRGTGQETQYF. CDR3 DNA: TGTGCCAGCAGCCAAGATCGAGGGACAGGTCAAGAGACCCAGTACTTC.

In its sample, this clone was seen once. The J gene is TRBJ1-5, the V gene TRBV28; D ambiguous. The V end was cut by 5 bases, the J end by 9 bases, with 11 bases between. This CDR3 has 12 residues. CDR1 and CDR2 (germline): MDHEN, SYDVKM. CDR3 amino acids: CASSVTERPQHF. The DNA of the CDR3 is TGTGCCAGCAGTGTAACAGAAAGGCCCCAGCATTTT.

The chain couples TRBV7-9 to TRBJ1-5, with 7 bases lining up with TRBD1. CDR3 length equals 13 residues. Germline CDR1 SEHNR, CDR2 FQNEAQ (reference sequence). V trimming: 5 bases; J trimming: 4 bases; junction bases outside the gene matches: 2. The CDR3: CASSRDSNQPQHF. For the CDR3, the DNA is TGTGCCAGCAGCAGGGACAGTAATCAGCCCCAGCATTTT.

The rearrangement joins TRBV5-1 to TRBJ1-2; 8 bases map to TRBD1. V shed 0 bases and J 5 bases; nucleotides not matched to a gene: 9. This CDR3 has 16 amino acids. CDR1 SGHRS and CDR2 YFSETQ come from the germline V gene. The CDR3 spells CASSLGQGQTPYGYTF. The CDR3 coding sequence is TGCGCCAGCAGCTTGGGACAGGGGCAAACCCCTTATGGCTACACCTTC.

V gene TRBV3-1 (or the pseudogene TRBV3-2) combines with J gene TRBJ2-5; D uncertain. Germline CDR1 and CDR2: LGHDT and YNNKEL (reference sequence). V shed 1 base and J shed 2 bases, with 14 bases lying between them. The CDR3 covers 16 residues. The chain's CDR3 is CASSQVSSLPQETQYF. CDR3 coding DNA: TGTGCCAGCAGCCAAGTGTCTAGTCTACCGCAAGAGACCCAGTACTTC.

The chain couples TRBV2 to TRBJ1-2; D remains unclear. With 5 bases removed from V and 9 bases from J, the gap between germline ends came to 16 bases. The CDR3 covers 13 residues. Germline CDR1 reads SNHLY; CDR2 reads FYNNEI. CDR3 nucleotide sequence: TGTGCCAGCAGTCTCAGCCCCACGGAGCGCTACACCTTC. This translates into CASSLSPTERYTF.

The chain combines TRBV29-1 with TRBJ1-2; D may be TRBD1 (5 bases). Trimming took off 3 bases at V and 4 bases at J, with 6 bases between the two ends. The CDR3 contains 11 residues. Per germline, CDR1 SQVTM and CDR2 ANQGSEA. CDR3 nucleotide sequence: TGCAGCGTTGACAGGGCCTATGGCTACACCTTC. Its translation is CSVDRAYGYTF. Filled out from reference TRBV29-1 and TRBJ1-2, the complete variable domain reads SAVISQKPSRDICQRGTSLTIQCQVDSQVTMMFWYRQQPGQSLTLIATANQGSEATYESGFVIDKFPISRPNLTFSTLTVSNMSPEDSSIYLCSVDRAYGYTFGSGTRLTVV.

The chain has TRBV6-5 and TRBJ1-6; no reliable D call. V lost 2 bases and J 7 bases, leaving 9 bases between the germline ends. The CDR3 covers 14 residues. The germline V gene encodes CDR1 MNHEY and CDR2 SVGAGI. The CDR3 DNA sequence: TGTGCCAGCAGTTACACAACAGTGAATTCACCCCTCCACTTT. It codes for CASSYTTVNSPLHF.

This clone was seen more than once but under ten times. The CDR3 sequence is CASSSPGGSNQPQHF. The CDR3 DNA reads TGTGCCAGCAGTAGCCCGGGGGGGAGCAATCAGCCCCAGCATTTT. The V and J genes are TRBV28 and TRBJ1-5; TRBD1 is a possible D gene (5 bases). Between the trimmed V and J ends, which lost 5 bases and 1 base, there was a span of 12 bases. The CDR3 totals 15 residues. Germline CDR1 MDHEN, CDR2 SYDVKM.

V is TRBV29-1 and J is TRBJ2-2; 9 positions agree with TRBD1. J lost 8 bases, V lost 5 bases, and 3 bases had no gene match. The CDR3 is made up of 12 amino acids. Germline lookup yields CDR1 SQVTM and CDR2 ANQGSEA. The CDR3 region is CSVTGGRGELFF. In DNA form, the CDR3 reads TGCAGCGTTACAGGGGGCAGGGGGGAGCTGTTTTTT.

The rearrangement uses TRBV7-9 and TRBJ2-6; possible D gene TRBD2, 6 bases. Deletions cut 5 bases from V and 8 bases from J, with 19 bases between. CDR1 SEHNR and CDR2 FQNEAQ come from the germline V gene (reference sequence). CDR3 size: 16 residues. CDR3 residues: CASSPPGVGGTNVLTF. In DNA form, the CDR3 reads TGTGCCAGCAGCCCTCCCGGGGTGGGGGGAACCAACGTCCTGACTTTC.

This chain connects TRBV5-8 to TRBJ1-4, with 8 nucleotides matching TRBD1. CDR1 and CDR2 (germline): SGHTS, YDEGEE. The CDR3 is made up of 14 amino acids. The V segment lost 2 bases and the J segment 8 bases; nucleotides outside the gene matches: 5. DNA for the CDR3: TGTGCCAGCAGCTTCACAGGGGGAAAAGAAAAACTGTTTTTT. It translates to CASSFTGGKEKLFF.

The chain links TRBV12-3 or TRBV12-4 to TRBJ1-1; D gene unclear. The CDR3 totals 12 residues. V was cut by 0 bases and J by 5 bases, with 4 bases left in between. This CDR3 is CASSLAGTEAFF. In nucleotides, the CDR3 is TGTGCCAGCAGTTTAGCCGGGACTGAAGCTTTCTTT.

The chain is built from TRBV6-5 and TRBJ2-2; tentatively, D is TRBD2 (7 bases). Trimming took off 7 bases at V and 5 bases at J, with 14 bases between the two ends. The CDR3 sequence is 14 residues long. Germline V gene sequence: CDR1 MNHEY, CDR2 SVGAGI. The CDR3 nucleotides read TGTGCCAGCAACCGGGGGCGGGGGACCGGGGAGCTGTTTTTT. It translates to CASNRGRGTGELFF.

The chain joins TRBV6-5 to TRBJ1-5; maybe TRBD1 (6 bases). Germline V CDR1 and CDR2: MNHEY, SVGAGI. The CDR3 has 13 residues. With 5 bases removed from V and 4 bases from J, the gap between germline ends came to 9 bases. The CDR3 spells CASSPDRNQPQHF. CDR3 DNA: TGTGCCAGCAGTCCGGACAGAAATCAGCCCCAGCATTTT.

The J gene is TRBJ1-6, the V gene TRBV9; D might be TRBD1 (6 bases). Germline loops: CDR1 SGDLS, CDR2 YYNGEE. Trimming shortened V by 3 bases and J by 10 bases, and 17 bases separated the two germline ends. The CDR3 is made up of 15 amino acids. CDR3 loop: CASSAGGGQGSPLHF. The CDR3 DNA sequence: TGTGCCAGCAGCGCGGGAGGGGGGCAAGGATCACCCCTCCACTTT.

The chain couples TRBV19 to TRBJ2-1, with D perhaps TRBD2 (6 bases). Trimming took off 7 bases at V and 6 bases at J, with 19 bases between the two ends. Germline V gene sequence: CDR1 LNHDA, CDR2 SQIVND (reference sequence). The CDR3 totals 15 residues. The CDR3 sequence: CASTDLSLGGNEQFF. Here the CDR3 DNA reads TGTGCCAGTACCGATCTCAGTCTGGGGGGCAATGAGCAGTTCTTC.

V is TRBV28 and J is TRBJ1-5; D not certain. This CDR3 has 14 residues. Trimming removed 7 bases at V and 2 bases at J, with 12 bases between. Germline loops: CDR1 MDHEN, CDR2 SYDVKM. Written as DNA, the CDR3 is TGTGCCAGCAACTCGCAGGTAGGCAATCAGCCCCAGCATTTT. The encoded protein is CASNSQVGNQPQHF.

The rearrangement links TRBV28 to TRBJ2-7; a weak D match, TRBD1 (6 bases). Germline CDR1 MDHEN, CDR2 SYDVKM. The V gene lost 5 bases and the J gene lost 0 bases, with 20 bases spanning the gap. The CDR3 covers 17 residues. CDR3: CASSPGRTGISSYEQYF. CDR3 DNA sequence: TGTGCCAGCAGTCCCGGAAGAACAGGGATTAGCTCCTACGAGCAGTACTTC.

The rearrangement links TRBV6-2 or TRBV6-3 to TRBJ1-5; perhaps TRBD1 as D (6 bases). V dropped 0 bases and J dropped 3 bases, with 12 bases sitting between them. The CDR3 is made up of 16 amino acids. From germline, CDR1 is MNHEY and CDR2 SVGEGT. CDR3 in amino acids: CASSYSRGQYNQPQHF. CDR3 sequence (DNA): TGTGCCAGCAGTTACTCCCGTGGACAGTACAATCAGCCCCAGCATTTT.

Only a few counts were recorded for this clone. J is TRBJ2-2 and V is TRBV28; weak D call: TRBD2 (5 bases). CDR3 length equals 15 residues. V was clipped by 3 bases and J by 7 bases, with 15 bases between them. Germline values: CDR1 MDHEN, CDR2 SYDVKM. DNA of the CDR3: TGTGCCAGCAGTTTCCGGGAACCGCGCGGCGGGGAGCTGTTTTTT. Translating gives CASSFREPRGGELFF.

The chain is built from TRBV19 and TRBJ2-1, with D perhaps matching TRBD2 (6 bases). CDR1 is LNHDA and CDR2 is SQIVND in the germline V gene (reference sequence). There are 16 residues in the CDR3. Trimming took off 6 bases at V and 6 bases at J, with 21 bases between the two ends. CDR3 coding DNA: TGTGCCAGTAGCCTCGGCACTAGCCACTCTTTCAATGAGCAGTTCTTC. It translates to CASSLGTSHSFNEQFF.

The chain joins TRBV5-8 to TRBJ1-6, with TRBD1 as a possible D gene (6 bases). Germline assignment: CDR1 SGHTS and CDR2 YDEGEE. The CDR3 is 16 residues long. The V end lost 5 bases, the J end lost 14 bases, and 26 bases lay between the germline ends. CDR3 protein: CASSFSLGANSITLHF. The CDR3, as DNA: TGTGCCAGCAGTTTTTCACTGGGGGCCAACTCAATCACCCTCCACTTT.

The chain is built from TRBV7-8 and TRBJ1-1; no definite D call. V was trimmed by 5 bases and J by 3 bases, leaving 7 bases between them. There are 12 residues in the CDR3. Germline CDR1 reads SGHVS; CDR2 reads FQNEAQ. CDR3 protein: CASSHGDTEAFF. The CDR3 DNA follows: TGTGCCAGCAGCCACGGAGACACTGAAGCTTTCTTT.

The chain has TRBV28 and TRBJ1-2; weak D call: TRBD1 (6 bases). Trimming stripped 3 bases from V and 2 bases from J, with 19 bases between. The CDR3 has 17 residues. The germline gives CDR1 MDHEN, CDR2 SYDVKM. The CDR3 nucleotides read TGTGCCAGCAGTTTTCCCCTCCTAGGGGGGGCCAACTATGGCTACACCTTC. Protein product: CASSFPLLGGANYGYTF.

This clone was seen more than once but under ten times. The J gene is TRBJ1-1, the V gene TRBV7-9, with D tentatively TRBD1 (6 bases). Trimming took 4 bases from V and 5 from J, leaving 17 bases between them. The V gene's germline CDR1 is SEHNR and CDR2 FQNEAQ (reference sequence). CDR3 size: 15 residues. The CDR3 bases are TGTGCCAGCAGCTCGGCCGACTTACAGGGAACTGAAGCTTTCTTT. It encodes CASSSADLQGTEAFF.

DNA of the CDR3: TGTGCCAGCAGTGAATTAGGACAGACCAATCAGCCCCAGCATTTT. Protein: CASSELGQTNQPQHF. V is TRBV6-1 and J is TRBJ1-5; TRBD1 might be the D (6 bases). Germline V lookup: CDR1 MNHNS, CDR2 SASEGT. CDR3 length equals 15 residues. V was shortened by 2 bases and J by 3 bases, with 11 bases between the two germline ends.